Listed below are T cell receptor beta chains from one sample, sequenced in a study of patients and donors after allogeneic stem cell transplantation. TCRdb reprocessed the RT-PCR reads with MiXCR, giving one entry per CDR3 protein. The sample holds hundreds of thousands of distinct CDR3 sequences; 15% to 20% are singletons and the top ten take roughly 7.2%. Material: blood, either unsorted or a sorted T cell fraction (not recorded which). The receptors shown here come from a human donor who was either an allogeneic HSCT recipient or a stem cell or donor lymphocyte infusion donor (not recorded which). It is not recorded whose cells these are; they may come from a transplant donor. CDR3s include the opening cysteine and the closing phenylalanine or tryptophan. Fields, in order: V gene, J gene, clone size, D gene, CDR3 DNA, CDR3 protein. A D gene is named only where the DNA matches it firmly. Not all rows give a size; the values are once, few, many and, for expanded clones, a class.

TRBV6-1,TRBJ2-3,NA,NA,TGTGCCGGAGCCCGAGATACGCAGTATTTT,CAGARDTQYF
TRBV6-1,TRBJ1-5,NA,NA,TGTGCCAGCACCCCGGGAGGAAGCAATCAGCCCCAGCATTTT,CASTPGGSNQPQHF
TRBV2,TRBJ2-7,few,TRBD2,TGTGCCAGCAGCCGCACCGGACTAGCGGGAAGCTACGAGCAGTACTTC,CASSRTGLAGSYEQYF
TRBV20-1,TRBJ2-1,many,NA,TGCAGTGCCCCTATGGCTAGACTCAATGAGCAGTTCTTC,CSAPMARLNEQFF
TRBV6-1,TRBJ2-4,few,TRBD1,TGTGCCAGCAGTGAATTTGGACAGGGCTACATTCAGTACTTC,CASSEFGQGYIQYF
TRBV14,TRBJ2-2,few,TRBD2,TGTGCCAGCAGCCAGAGCGGGGGGCTTGGGGAGCTGTTTTTT,CASSQSGGLGELFF
TRBV6-1,TRBJ2-1,NA,TRBD2,TGTGCCAGCAAGGGGCTAGCGGGAAATGAGCAGTTCTTC,CASKGLAGNEQFF
TRBV11-1,TRBJ2-1,NA,TRBD2,TGTGCCAGCAGCTTCGCCCGGGGACTAGCGAAAGGCTCCTACAATGAGCAGTTCTTC,CASSFARGLAKGSYNEQFF
TRBV4-3,TRBJ1-2,NA,NA,TGCGCCAGCAGCCAAGATAAGGCAGTTTATGGCTACACCTTC,CASSQDKAVYGYTF
TRBV7-8,TRBJ1-3,few,NA,TGTGCCAGCAGCATAGGCGGAAGTCTTGGAAACACCATATATTTT,CASSIGGSLGNTIYF
TRBV5-6,TRBJ1-1,few,NA,TGTGCCAGCAGCCCGGAGGGAAACACTGAAGCTTTCTTT,CASSPEGNTEAFF
TRBV6-5,TRBJ1-2,NA,NA,TGTGCCAGCAGTTACCTCCGATACAGGGATTTTGGCTACACCTTC,CASSYLRYRDFGYTF
TRBV6-2/TRBV6-3,TRBJ2-7,NA,TRBD1,TGTGCCAGCAGTTACCGCCGGGACAGGGGGCGCGATGACGAGCAGTACTTC,CASSYRRDRGRDDEQYF
TRBV20-1,TRBJ2-5,few,NA,TGCAGTGCTAGAGTCGCAGGGCCAGAGACCCAGTACTTC,CSARVAGPETQYF
TRBV14,TRBJ2-7,NA,NA,TGTGCCCCCCCCGAGGTCGAGCAGTACTTC,CAPPEVEQYF
TRBV12-3/TRBV12-4,TRBJ2-7,NA,NA,TGTGCCAGCAGTCAAGGGGACCTCCTCTACGAGCAGTACTTC,CASSQGDLLYEQYF
TRBV6-1,TRBJ1-2,NA,NA,TGTGCCAGCAGGGCGGAATTTAACTATGGCTACACCTTC,CASRAEFNYGYTF
TRBV7-9,TRBJ2-5,NA,NA,TGTGCCAGCAGCTTGATCGGGCGGGCGACTCAAGAGACCCAGTACTTC,CASSLIGRATQETQYF
TRBV7-3,TRBJ1-3,NA,NA,TGTGCCAGCAGCCTGGACGGCTACTCTGGAAACACCATATATTTT,CASSLDGYSGNTIYF
TRBV9,TRBJ2-3,NA,NA,TGTGCCAGCAGCGTAGACCAGGAGCTCAGCACGCAGTATTTT,CASSVDQELSTQYF
TRBV19,TRBJ2-5,NA,NA,TGTGCCAGTAGTATAGGGTCAGTCCAAGAGACCCAGTACTTC,CASSIGSVQETQYF
TRBV4-1,TRBJ2-2,NA,TRBD2,TGCGCCAGCAGCCAACCCCGACTAGCGTGGGGCGCCGGGGAGCTGTTTTTT,CASSQPRLAWGAGELFF
TRBV12-3/TRBV12-4,TRBJ2-4,NA,NA,TGTGCCAGCAGTTTCCAGGGGTTAGCCAAAAACATTCAGTACTTC,CASSFQGLAKNIQYF
TRBV9,TRBJ2-5,NA,NA,TGTGCCAGCAGCTCAGGGTATGAGACCCAGTACTTC,CASSSGYETQYF
TRBV27,TRBJ2-3,few,TRBD2,TGTGCCAGCAGTTTAGTCCTAGCGGGGGGTCCAGATACGCAGTATTTT,CASSLVLAGGPDTQYF
TRBV5-6,TRBJ1-6,few,NA,TGTGCCAGCAGCTTAGACAGGATGGGCTCCTATAATTCACCCCTCCACTTT,CASSLDRMGSYNSPLHF
TRBV12-3/TRBV12-4,TRBJ2-7,few,NA,TGTGCCAGCAGTTCGGCCGTCCCCTACGAGCAGTACTTC,CASSSAVPYEQYF
TRBV5-1,TRBJ2-1,many,NA,TGCGCCAGCAGCTTGATAAGCTACAATGAGCAGTTCTTC,CASSLISYNEQFF
TRBV7-3,TRBJ2-5,NA,TRBD1,TGTGCCAGCAGCCCAGGGGGACGGGTTGAGACCCAGTACTTC,CASSPGGRVETQYF
TRBV4-3,TRBJ1-5,many,TRBD1,TGCGCCAGCAGCCAATCAGGGGGCGCATATCAGCCCCAGCATTTT,CASSQSGGAYQPQHF
TRBV2,TRBJ1-5,NA,TRBD1,TGTGCCAGCAGAAAACCGGGACAGGGGGCTAAGGATAGCAATCAGCCCCAGCATTTT,CASRKPGQGAKDSNQPQHF
TRBV4-3,TRBJ2-1,few,NA,TGCGCCAGCAGCCAAGATCGTGGGGTTGAGCAGTTCTTC,CASSQDRGVEQFF
TRBV4-2,TRBJ1-1,NA,NA,TGTGCCAGTGGGGGGGACACTGAAGCTTTCTTT,CASGGDTEAFF
TRBV4-1,TRBJ2-1,NA,NA,TGCGCCAGCAGCCAAGATGGGCGGCCCTTGAATGAGCAGTTCTTC,CASSQDGRPLNEQFF
TRBV7-6,TRBJ2-4,NA,TRBD2,TGTGCCAGCAGCCCCTTAGCGGGGGGATGGAACATTCAGTACTTC,CASSPLAGGWNIQYF
TRBV5-1,TRBJ1-2,NA,TRBD1,TGCGCCAGCAGCTTAAAAACAGGGGGCCGGGGCTATGGCTACACCTTC,CASSLKTGGRGYGYTF
TRBV20-1,TRBJ2-7,many,TRBD1,TGCAGTGCCCCACAGGGGGCCTACGAGCAGTACTTC,CSAPQGAYEQYF
TRBV12-3/TRBV12-4,TRBJ1-1,NA,NA,TGTGCCAGCAGTTTAAGGGGGGCGCGGGGAGCTTTCTTT,CASSLRGARGAFF
TRBV2,TRBJ2-2,few,TRBD2,TGTGCCAGCAGTGAAGCGCTTCCGGGGGGCACCGGGGAGCTGTTTTTT,CASSEALPGGTGELFF
TRBV7-9,TRBJ2-3,few,TRBD2,TGTGCCAGCAGCGGCCAGCGGGGGGGAACAGATACGCAGTATTTT,CASSGQRGGTDTQYF
TRBV7-2,TRBJ2-1,many,NA,TGTGCCAGCAGCCCACTCTCCAGGTGGAATGAGCAGTTCTTC,CASSPLSRWNEQFF
TRBV6-5,TRBJ1-1,NA,NA,TGTGCCAGCAGTTACTCCCCAGGACATATGAACACTGAAGCTTTCTTT,CASSYSPGHMNTEAFF
TRBV24-1,TRBJ2-7,few,NA,TGTGCCACCATGGCAAGTACGAACTCCTACGAGCAGTACTTC,CATMASTNSYEQYF
TRBV6-1,TRBJ2-5,few,NA,TGTGCCAGCAGTGAGGTCGGGACGGGTGCGACCCAGTACTTC,CASSEVGTGATQYF
TRBV9,TRBJ2-5,few,TRBD2,TGTGCCAGCACCATCGGACTAGCGGGGGGGCAAGAGACCCAGTACTTC,CASTIGLAGGQETQYF
TRBV9,TRBJ1-1,many,NA,TGTGCCAGCAGCGTAGGGGAAGGGAGGATGAACACTGAAGCTTTCTTT,CASSVGEGRMNTEAFF
TRBV4-1,TRBJ1-1,many,NA,TGCGCCAGCAGCCAAGACAGGGTCGGAGCTAACACTGAAGCTTTCTTT,CASSQDRVGANTEAFF
TRBV7-2,TRBJ1-2,few,TRBD1,TGTGCCAGCAGCTTAGGTGTACAGGGGAACTATGGCTACACCTTC,CASSLGVQGNYGYTF
TRBV3-1,TRBJ2-5,NA,TRBD2,TGTGCCAGCAGCCATGGTAGCGGGGGGGCTAAAGAGACCCAGTACTTC,CASSHGSGGAKETQYF
TRBV29-1,TRBJ2-7,NA,TRBD1,TGCAGCGTTGCAGCTCTGGGGACAGGGACCTACGAGCAGTACTTC,CSVAALGTGTYEQYF
TRBV7-9,TRBJ1-2,NA,NA,TGTGCCAGCAGCTTATTCCATGAACTGGGCTATGGCTACACCTTC,CASSLFHELGYGYTF
TRBV7-2,TRBJ1-2,many,TRBD1,TGTGCCAGCAGCTTGGGACAGGGGGGAAACTATGGCTACACCTTC,CASSLGQGGNYGYTF
TRBV5-1,TRBJ1-2,few,TRBD1,TGCGCCAGCAGCTGGGGACAGGGGATATATGGCTACACCTTC,CASSWGQGIYGYTF
TRBV6-2/TRBV6-3,TRBJ1-5,few,TRBD1,TGTGCCAGCAGCAGGAGGGGACAGGGAAATCATCAGCCCCAGCATTTT,CASSRRGQGNHQPQHF
TRBV10-3,TRBJ2-5,few,TRBD2,TGTGCCATCAGTGATGGGCTAGCGGGAGTTGAGACCCAGTACTTC,CAISDGLAGVETQYF
TRBV24-1,TRBJ2-3,NA,NA,TGTGCCACCAGTGACCCCCGCGGGGTTCTTGCAGATACGCAGTATTTT,CATSDPRGVLADTQYF
TRBV20-1,TRBJ2-5,once,NA,TGCAGTGCTAGAGGCCTGCTCCAAGAGACCCAGTACTTC,CSARGLLQETQYF